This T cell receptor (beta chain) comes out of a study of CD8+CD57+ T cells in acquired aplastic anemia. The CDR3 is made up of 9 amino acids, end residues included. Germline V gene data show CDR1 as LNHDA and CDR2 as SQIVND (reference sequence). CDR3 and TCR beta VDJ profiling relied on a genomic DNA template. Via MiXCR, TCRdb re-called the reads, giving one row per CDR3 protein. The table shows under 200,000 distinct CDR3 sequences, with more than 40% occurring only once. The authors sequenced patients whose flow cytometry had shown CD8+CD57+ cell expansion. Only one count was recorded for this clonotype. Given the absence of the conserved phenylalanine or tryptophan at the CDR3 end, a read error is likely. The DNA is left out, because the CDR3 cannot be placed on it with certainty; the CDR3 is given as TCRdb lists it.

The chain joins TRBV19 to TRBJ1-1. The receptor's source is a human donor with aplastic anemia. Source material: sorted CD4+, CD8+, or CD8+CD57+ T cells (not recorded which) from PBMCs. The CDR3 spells CASTRSERG.